Each of the 19 T cell receptor beta chains below was sequenced from the same sample in a study of cytomegalovirus exposure and HLA in healthy donors. TCRdb's table, derived via immunoSEQ multiplex PCR, lists solely in-frame clones and lacks some. The table shows about 190,000 clones, with 80% to 85% occurring only once. The sample consisted of PBMCs. These receptor sequences come from a woman aged 18-29 years in good health and CMV-seropositive.

The J gene is TRBJ1-2, the V gene TRBV14; a weak D match, TRBD1 (5 bases). V lost 3 bases and J lost 7, with 12 bases in between. Germline loops: CDR1 SGHDN, CDR2 FVKESK. The CDR3 is 13 amino acids. The CDR3 region is CASSQQGGSGYTF. Written as DNA, the CDR3 is TGTGCCAGCAGCCAGCAGGGAGGAAGTGGCTACACCTTC.

The V and J genes are TRBV20-1 and TRBJ2-1, with D unresolved. Germline V gene lookup returns CDR1 DFQATT and CDR2 SNEGSKA (reference sequence). The CDR3 is made up of 11 amino acids. CDR3 in amino acids: CSADSYNEQFF. The CDR3 DNA sequence: TGCAGCGCGGACTCCTACAATGAGCAGTTCTTC.

This chain joins TRBV18 and TRBJ2-1, with D possibly matching TRBD1 (6 bases). Per germline, CDR1 KGHSH and CDR2 LQKENI. The CDR3 has 13 amino acids. The V end lost 10 bases, the J end lost 5 bases, and 15 bases lay between the germline ends. This chain's CDR3 is CATTADRNNEQFF. In DNA, the CDR3 is TGTGCCACCACAGCGGACAGAAACAATGAGCAGTTCTTC. The full variable domain, completed using reference TRBV18 and TRBJ2-1, is NAGVMQNPRHLVRRRGQEARLRCSPMKGHSHVYWYRQLPEEGLKFMVYLQKENIIDESGMPKERFSAEFPKEGPSILRIQQVVRGDSAAYFCATTADRNNEQFFGPGTRLTVL.

The chain uses TRBV10-2 and TRBJ2-2; possibly TRBD2 for D (5 bases). V lost 4 bases and J 1 base, leaving 13 bases between the germline ends. The CDR3 runs 16 residues. In germline, CDR1 is WSHSY, CDR2 SAAADI. DNA of the CDR3: TGCGCCAGCAGTGGGGGTTCTCGGGGGAACACCGGGGAGCTGTTTTTT. It yields the protein CASSGGSRGNTGELFF.

On this clone itself: Sequence at one end of the junction differs from germline and may be a read error. The chain carries TRBV6-5 and TRBJ2-1, with D perhaps matching TRBD1 (6 bases). CDR1 and CDR2 (germline): MNHEY, SVGAGI. The CDR3 covers 14 residues. The CDR3 is CASSYRGSGNGQFF. Written as DNA, the CDR3 is TGTGCCAGCAGTTACAGGGGGAGTGGCAATGGGCAGTTCTTC.

The chain couples TRBV5-1 to TRBJ1-2, with 9 bases lining up with TRBD1. The J segment lost 6 bases and the V segment lost 4 bases, leaving 7 bases of the junction unmatched. Germline V lookup: CDR1 SGHRS, CDR2 YFSETQ. The CDR3 has 14 residues. The chain's CDR3 is CASSQGTGQDGYTF. The CDR3 DNA reads as TGCGCCAGCAGCCAAGGGACAGGGCAAGATGGCTACACCTTC.

The V gene is TRBV4-1, the J gene TRBJ2-1, with 11 bases fitting TRBD2. The CDR3 sequence is 18 residues long. The germline gives CDR1 MGHRA, CDR2 YSYEKL. The J segment lost 2 bases and the V segment lost 1 base, leaving 7 bases of the junction unmatched. The CDR3 DNA reads TGCGCCAGCAGCCAAGGCGGTAGCGGGGGGGCCCCCTACAATGAGCAGTTCTTC. Protein sequence: CASSQGGSGGAPYNEQFF.

This rearrangement joins TRBV4-3 to TRBJ2-1, with a tentative D call TRBD1 (5 bases). The CDR3 totals 15 residues. V was pared by 2 bases and J by 2 bases, with 10 bases between. Germline V gene lookup returns CDR1 LGHNA and CDR2 YSLEER. CDR3 nucleotide sequence: TGCGCCAGCAGCCAACAACCGGACACCTACAATGAGCAGTTCTTC. Translated, it gives CASSQQPDTYNEQFF.

The rearrangement joins TRBV6-1 to TRBJ1-5; 7 bases align to TRBD1. The CDR3 spans 15 residues. The V and J ends lost 4 bases and 2 bases, in that order; junction bases with no gene match: 5. Germline V CDR1 and CDR2: MNHNS, SASEGT. The CDR3 spells CASSVDTGGNQPQHF. CDR3 bases: TGTGCCAGCAGTGTTGATACAGGGGGCAATCAGCCCCAGCATTTT.

The chain links TRBV11-2 to TRBJ2-1; D gene unclear. CDR1 and CDR2 (germline): SGHAT, FQNNGV. The ends were cut back, 8 bases at V and 1 base at J, with 15 bases in the middle. There are 15 residues in the CDR3. As DNA, the CDR3 is TGTGCCAGCTCCACCCCGACTGGGTCCTACAATGAGCAGTTCTTC. Translating gives CASSTPTGSYNEQFF.

V gene TRBV11-1 combines with J gene TRBJ2-7, with D possibly matching TRBD1 (5 bases). CDR1 is SGHAT, CDR2 FQDESV, per germline (reference sequence). V was cut by 7 bases and J by 5 bases, with 15 bases left in between. There are 13 residues in the CDR3. The CDR3 DNA reads as TGTGCCAGCAAACAGCCCGAAGGGGACGAGCAGTACTTC. Amino acids: CASKQPEGDEQYF.

The chain recombines TRBV5-1 with TRBJ2-1, with D possibly being TRBD1 (5 bases). Germline V gene data show CDR1 as SGHRS and CDR2 as YFSETQ. V gave up 3 bases and J gave up 10 bases, with 11 bases separating them. This CDR3 contains 12 residues. CDR3 residues: CASSSDSLEQFF. In DNA form, the CDR3 reads TGCGCCAGCAGCTCAGACAGTCTCGAGCAGTTCTTC.

CDR3 coding DNA: TGTGCCAGCAGCTTGGTATTGGGGCGGGATGAAGCTTTCTTT. This sequence encodes CASSLVLGRDEAFF. V and J are TRBV7-8 and TRBJ1-1, with a possible D match to TRBD1 (5 bases). This CDR3 has 14 residues. Trimming removed 3 bases at V and 7 bases at J, with 15 bases between. The germline V gene has CDR1 SGHVS and CDR2 FQNEAQ.

V gene TRBV6-1 combines with J gene TRBJ2-3; TRBD2 is a possible D gene (7 bases). CDR1 is MNHNS and CDR2 is SASEGT in the germline V gene. The V end lost 3 bases, the J end lost 2 bases, and 15 bases lay between the germline ends. This CDR3 has 16 amino acids. This CDR3 is CASSDAAGAFTDTQYF. For the CDR3, the DNA is TGTGCCAGCAGTGATGCGGCGGGGGCTTTCACAGATACGCAGTATTTT.

This chain links TRBV12-5 with TRBJ1-2, with 8 bases aligning to TRBD1. Germline CDR1 reads LGHNT; CDR2 reads FRNRAP. CDR3 length: 15 amino acids. J gave up 8 bases and V 2 bases, and 10 bases lay outside the gene matches. Here the CDR3 reads CASGLPTRGRRGYTF. The CDR3 DNA follows: TGTGCTAGTGGTTTGCCGACCAGGGGGCGGAGGGGCTACACCTTC.

The chain links TRBV2 to TRBJ2-4; TRBD2 matches at 7 bases. The CDR3 length is 12 residues. V shed 11 bases and J 8 bases; nucleotides not matched to a gene: 9. In germline, CDR1 is SNHLY, CDR2 FYNNEI. The CDR3 here is CASGEGWDIQYF. The CDR3 DNA reads TGTGCCTCCGGGGAGGGGTGGGACATTCAGTACTTC.

This sequence joins TRBV2 and TRBJ2-2, with 8 bases matching TRBD1. The CDR3 extends over 15 amino acids. Trimming removed 1 base from V and 6 bases from J; junction bases left unmatched: 4. CDR1 is SNHLY and CDR2 is FYNNEI in the germline V gene. CDR3 protein: CASSEGQGAPGELFF. The CDR3 nucleotides read TGTGCCAGCAGTGAAGGGCAGGGGGCACCCGGGGAGCTGTTTTTT.

The gene calls are TRBV6-5 and TRBJ2-3; the D gene is possibly TRBD2 (6 bases). Germline V gene sequence: CDR1 MNHEY, CDR2 SVGAGI. The CDR3 sequence is 16 residues long. V was cut by 2 bases and J by 0 bases, with 12 bases left in between. Here the CDR3 reads CASSYGDLTSTDTQYF. The CDR3 DNA reads as TGTGCCAGCAGTTACGGGGACTTGACTAGCACAGATACGCAGTATTTT.

The genes are TRBV9 and TRBJ1-1; D gene uncertain. The CDR3 extends over 14 amino acids. Trimming pared 1 base from V and 0 bases from J, leaving 7 bases between. CDR1 is SGDLS and CDR2 is YYNGEE in the germline V gene. The CDR3 nucleotides are TGTGCCAGCAGCGTAACTGATATGAACACTGAAGCTTTCTTT. It is translated as CASSVTDMNTEAFF.